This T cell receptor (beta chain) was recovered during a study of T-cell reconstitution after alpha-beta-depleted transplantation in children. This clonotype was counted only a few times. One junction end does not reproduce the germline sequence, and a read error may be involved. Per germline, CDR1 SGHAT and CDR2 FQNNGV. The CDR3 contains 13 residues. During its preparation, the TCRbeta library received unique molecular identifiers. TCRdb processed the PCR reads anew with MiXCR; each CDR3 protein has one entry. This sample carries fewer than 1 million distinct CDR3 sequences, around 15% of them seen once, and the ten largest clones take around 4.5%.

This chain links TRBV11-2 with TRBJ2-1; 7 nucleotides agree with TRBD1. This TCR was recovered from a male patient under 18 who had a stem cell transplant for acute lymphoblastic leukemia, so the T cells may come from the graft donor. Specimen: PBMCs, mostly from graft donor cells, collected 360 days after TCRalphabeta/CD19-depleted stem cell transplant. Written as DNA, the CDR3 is TGTGCCAGCAGCCTAGACAGGGCTCAAGAGCAGTTCTTC. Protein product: CASSLDRAQEQFF.